A selection of T cell receptor beta chains follows, all from one sample in a study of shared clonotypes between healthy human individuals. Repertoires were generated with immunoSEQ multiplex PCR, while TCRdb's copy carries only in-frame clones and drops some. The sample shows about 2.3 million clones, over 85% of them seen only once. Sequencing was carried out using naive CD4+ T cells from PBMCs. Every receptor here comes from a man in his late teens or twenties in good health. Some clones in this sample may be carry-over from other donors' samples. Both conserved end residues are trimmed from each CDR3. Fields, in order: CDR3 protein, J gene, V gene, D gene. A D gene is named only where the DNA matches it firmly.

ASSLSGGISTDTQY	TRBJ2-3	TRBV7-3	.
ASSLGNRGQY	TRBJ2-3	TRBV2	.
ASSLWGQQGQPQH	TRBJ1-5	TRBV28	.
ASSQEVLSGRVGEQF	TRBJ2-1	TRBV4-2	TRBD2
ASFDRGASYEQY	TRBJ2-7	TRBV2	TRBD1
ASSLSGQGGSEQY	TRBJ2-7	TRBV7-9	.
ASSLVNEGLIQY	TRBJ2-4	TRBV11-2	.
ASTGPGTGNYGYT	TRBJ1-2	TRBV2	TRBD1
VSSNHPGTGAYEQY	TRBJ2-7	TRBV28	TRBD1
ASSLGRSVMYEQY	TRBJ2-7	TRBV5-1	.
ASSLVVDPPGELF	TRBJ2-2	TRBV5-1	.
ASRKGQKYQPQH	TRBJ1-5	TRBV6-5	.
ASSLDGLNTEAF	TRBJ1-1	TRBV5-1	.
ASSLEGLAENTGELF	TRBJ2-2	TRBV11-2	TRBD2
ASSLFANQPQH	TRBJ1-5	TRBV5-1	.
ASSLRGYQRTEAF	TRBJ1-1	TRBV7-8	.
ASSATSGRAGELF	TRBJ2-2	TRBV5-1	TRBD2
ASSLSGRRNTEAF	TRBJ1-1	TRBV28	.
ASSHQASGSRYEQY	TRBJ2-7	TRBV5-4	TRBD2
ASSPVVDVVGANEKLF	TRBJ1-4	TRBV7-8	.
ASSIVFGGGTGGYT	TRBJ1-2	TRBV19	.
ASSVEALSTDTQY	TRBJ2-3	TRBV9	.
ASSCPGTSSTDTQY	TRBJ2-3	TRBV10-1	TRBD2
ACSQRFSNEKLF	TRBJ1-4	TRBV30	.
ASSSGKGQVGEKLF	TRBJ1-4	TRBV28	TRBD1
ASSPRSVYGYT	TRBJ1-2	TRBV18	.
ASSLGDSLGRPQH	TRBJ1-5	TRBV5-6	.
ASSLTETQY	TRBJ2-5	TRBV7-9	.
ARTNAAGEQF	TRBJ2-1	TRBV7-9	.
ASSLYVYSGANVLT	TRBJ2-6	TRBV19	.
ASSSYTPMSGEQF	TRBJ2-1	TRBV28	.
ASSPVIGAGGANVLT	TRBJ2-6	TRBV18	.
ASSLTGLADTDTQY	TRBJ2-3	TRBV5-1	TRBD2
ASSPIVYYGYT	TRBJ1-2	TRBV18	.
ASSLRILGDEQY	TRBJ2-7	TRBV16	.
ASSPLGGTGELF	TRBJ2-2	TRBV14	TRBD2
ASSIGLAGGPDTQY	TRBJ2-3	TRBV2	TRBD2
SVSTSPYNEQF	TRBJ2-1	TRBV29-1	.
ASRSDRGGSTTEAF	TRBJ1-1	TRBV7-9	.
AISESDRGAEAF	TRBJ1-1	TRBV10-3	TRBD1
ASSLVIGSLTEAF	TRBJ1-1	TRBV5-1	.
ASSFRKGVSEAF	TRBJ1-1	TRBV5-1	.
ASSQRGGLGYT	TRBJ1-2	TRBV4-3	.
ASSLAASGDTSTDTQY	TRBJ2-3	TRBV5-1	TRBD2
ASSVSPGVGNEQF	TRBJ2-1	TRBV9	.
ASRLMETQY	TRBJ2-5	TRBV28	.
ASRPGQAGYT	TRBJ1-2	TRBV2	.
ASRTGGPPYNEQF	TRBJ2-1	TRBV28	.
ASSQTAYGYT	TRBJ1-2	TRBV11-2	.
ASSKGTWGQETQY	TRBJ2-5	TRBV6-1	.
SASPGSEQY	TRBJ2-7	TRBV20-1	.
ASSPGVGANLLGETQY	TRBJ2-5	TRBV18	.
ASSLGQGAWTGELF	TRBJ2-2	TRBV2	TRBD1
ASSRDSLADGYT	TRBJ1-2	TRBV23-1	.
AWSADRTYEQY	TRBJ2-7	TRBV30	.
ASSRTGGSDNEQF	TRBJ2-1	TRBV6-6	TRBD1
ATSSPPRGARQPQH	TRBJ1-5	TRBV15	.